One and the same sample provided the 8 T cell receptor beta chains below, sequenced in a study of T cell repertoires in cytomegalovirus infection. From the reads, TCRdb called clonotypes with MiXCR, one entry per CDR3 protein. In the table there are some 500,000 distinct CDR3 sequences, 40% of which are singletons. Their specific antigens are unknown. The sequencing used cultured PBMCs, collected from culture after CMV antigen stimulation. These receptors were taken from a human donor in good health (CMV status not recorded). Some clones in this sample may be carry-over from other donors' samples.

A few counts support this clonotype. The V gene is TRBV12-3 or TRBV12-4, the J gene TRBJ2-1; D may correspond to TRBD1 or TRBD2 (6 bases each). Trimming took 5 bases from V and 8 from J, leaving 16 bases between them. The CDR3 spans 14 residues. CDR3 nucleotide sequence: TGTGCCAGCAGTCCGGGGGCTAAGGGACATGAGCAGTTCTTC. It is translated as CASSPGAKGHEQFF.

V gene TRBV7-8 combines with J gene TRBJ1-2; no clear D gene. Germline V gene lookup returns CDR1 SGHVS and CDR2 FQNEAQ. The V gene lost 1 base and the J gene lost 5 bases, with 8 bases spanning the gap. The CDR3 length is 13 residues. As DNA, the CDR3 is TGTGCCAGCAGCTTAGACATTCAATATGGCTACACCTTC. The encoded protein is CASSLDIQYGYTF.

The chain joins TRBV6-2 or TRBV6-3 to TRBJ2-1, with D perhaps TRBD2 (5 bases). The CDR3 consists of 15 residues. V dropped 11 bases and J dropped 2 bases, with 19 bases sitting between them. Germline V gene data show CDR1 as MNHEY and CDR2 as SVGEGT. CDR3 protein: CAVAGWKGAYNEQFF. The CDR3 DNA sequence: TGTGCCGTCGCGGGTTGGAAGGGCGCCTACAATGAGCAGTTCTTC.

In its sample, this clonotype was seen a few times. This sequence joins TRBV12-3 or TRBV12-4 and TRBJ1-1, with no clear D. CDR3 length equals 12 residues. V lost 6 bases and J 10 bases, leaving 15 bases between the germline ends. Written as DNA, the CDR3 is TGTGCCAGCAGCCTCAATGACGTTGGAGCTTTCTTT. It specifies CASSLNDVGAFF.

This chain joins TRBV12-3 or TRBV12-4 and TRBJ2-5; unclear D gene. This CDR3 has 13 residues. V was cut by 7 bases and J by 7 bases, with 16 bases left in between. The CDR3 DNA reads as TGTGCCAGCACCCCCACGGCCGGCGGGACCCAGTACTTC. Translated: CASTPTAGGTQYF.

The CDR3: CASTSILSGIQYF. CDR3 nucleotide sequence: TGTGCCAGCACCTCGATCCTTTCGGGCATTCAGTACTTC. The V and J genes are TRBV5-5 and TRBJ2-4; D call uncertain. Deletions cut 6 bases from V and 9 bases from J, with 16 bases between. Germline CDR1 SGHKS, CDR2 YYEKEE (reference sequence). The CDR3 extends over 13 amino acids.

This clonotype was seen ten or more times. V usage is TRBV7-2 and J usage is TRBJ1-2; 8 bases agree with TRBD1. The CDR3 contains 15 residues. CDR1 and CDR2 (germline): SGHTA, FQGNSA. With V trimmed by 1 base and J by 3 bases, 4 bases remained unmatched. CDR3 protein: CASSLGTGNHYGYTF. CDR3 bases: TGTGCCAGCAGCTTAGGGACAGGGAATCACTATGGCTACACCTTC.

The rearrangement links TRBV6-5 to TRBJ2-7, with D tentatively TRBD2 (6 bases). The CDR3 contains 16 residues. With 2 bases removed from V and 4 bases from J, the gap between germline ends came to 18 bases. The germline V gene has CDR1 MNHEY and CDR2 SVGAGI. DNA for the CDR3: TGTGCCAGCAGTTACGGGTCGGGGAGGTTTGGGTACGAGCAGTACTTC. This codes for CASSYGSGRFGYEQYF.